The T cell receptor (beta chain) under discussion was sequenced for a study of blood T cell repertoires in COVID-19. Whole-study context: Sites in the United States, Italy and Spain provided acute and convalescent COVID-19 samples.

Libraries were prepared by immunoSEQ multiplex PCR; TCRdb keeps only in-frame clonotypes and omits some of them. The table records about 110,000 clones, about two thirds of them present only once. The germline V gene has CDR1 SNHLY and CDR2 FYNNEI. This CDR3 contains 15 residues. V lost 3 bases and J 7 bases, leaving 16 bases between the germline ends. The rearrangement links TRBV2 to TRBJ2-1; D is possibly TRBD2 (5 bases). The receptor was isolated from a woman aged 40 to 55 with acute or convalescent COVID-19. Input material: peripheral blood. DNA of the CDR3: TGTGCCAGCAGTGATAAAATTGGCGGGCCAAATGAGCAGTTCTTC. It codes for CASSDKIGGPNEQFF.